This entry lists 22 T cell receptor beta chains sequenced from one sample in a study of radiotherapy plus CTLA-4 blockade in lung cancer (dated by TCRdb to between 2017 and 2018). The protocol used for the library was the immunoSEQ multiplex PCR assay. The table was pulled from immuneACCESS by TCRdb, which kept in-frame rearrangements only. Such tables lose some clones; where checked, under half of the loss comes from unresolved V genes, and the rest has no known cause. This sample comprises 40,000 or so clones, roughly 60% of them detected only once. The biggest ten clones account for about 18% of the sample. The sequenced sample was peripheral blood, obtained from a patient treated with radiotherapy plus ipilimumab. The receptors come from a human donor with non-small cell lung cancer who had a partial response to radiotherapy plus ipilimumab.

The gene calls are TRBV11-2 and TRBJ2-2, with TRBD2 matching 7 bases. Germline loops: CDR1 SGHAT, CDR2 FQNNGV. V was clipped by 4 bases and J by 6 bases; unmatched bases: 8. The CDR3 contains 15 residues. The CDR3 DNA reads as TGTGCCAGCAGCTACGTGGGTGCGGGAGCCGGGGAGCTGTTTTTT. Amino acids: CASSYVGAGAGELFF.

This chain links TRBV5-8 with TRBJ2-6; the D is unclear. V was clipped by 1 base and J by 7 bases, with 9 bases between them. CDR3 length: 14 amino acids. Germline loops: CDR1 SGHTS, CDR2 YDEGEE. For the CDR3, the DNA is TGTGCCAGCAGCTTGCATATCAGTGCCAACGTCCTGACTTTC. It codes for CASSLHISANVLTF.

Notes on this clone: Sequence at one end of the junction differs from germline and may be a read error. The chain is built from TRBV30 and TRBJ1-2, with D unclear. The CDR3 covers 15 residues. Germline V gene data show CDR1 as GTSNPN and CDR2 as SVGIG (reference sequence). CDR3 amino acids: CAWSHPGWSNCGYTF. CDR3 in DNA: TGTGCCTGGAGTCACCCGGGATGGTCTAACTGTGGCTACACCTTC.

This clone was counted a few times. The J gene is TRBJ2-7, the V gene TRBV7-2; 7 nucleotides align to TRBD1. The germline V gene has CDR1 SGHTA and CDR2 FQGNSA. V shed 2 bases, J shed 2 bases, and the junction held 3 bases outside the gene matches. The CDR3 has 14 residues. CDR3 nucleotides: TGTGCCAGCAGCTTAAGTGACAGGGCCTACGAGCAGTACTTC. Protein product: CASSLSDRAYEQYF.

This clone was counted between two and nine times. The V gene is TRBV27, the J gene TRBJ2-5; TRBD2 matches at 12 bases. Germline V gene data show CDR1 as MNHEY and CDR2 as SMNVEV (reference sequence). This CDR3 is built from 16 residues. J gave up 4 bases and V 6 bases, and 9 bases lay outside the gene matches. Written as DNA, the CDR3 is TGTGCCAGCAGACTAGCGGGGGGCCGTAGCGGAGAGACCCAGTACTTC. Protein: CASRLAGGRSGETQYF.

The V call is TRBV27, the J call TRBJ2-7; 8 positions agree with TRBD1. CDR1 is MNHEY, CDR2 SMNVEV, per germline (reference sequence). There are 14 residues in the CDR3. Trimming cost V 11 bases and J 2 bases; bases outside gene matches: 11. For the CDR3, the DNA is TGTGCCGTGGGGCCCGGGACAGGAGCCTACGAGCAGTACTTC. Its translation is CAVGPGTGAYEQYF.

A few counts support this clone. Other DNA variants within this sample encode the same CDR3. This rearrangement joins TRBV2 to TRBJ1-2; weak D call: TRBD1 (6 bases). The CDR3 has 13 amino acids. Trimming took off 8 bases at V and 2 bases at J, with 12 bases between the two ends. The germline gives CDR1 SNHLY, CDR2 FYNNEI. The CDR3 is CASGRGGNYGYTF. DNA for the CDR3: TGTGCCAGCGGGAGGGGGGGGAACTATGGCTACACCTTC.

CDR3 in DNA: TGTGCCAGCAGGACAGCAACTCTCAATTACAATGAGCAGTTCTTC. Translating it yields CASRTATLNYNEQFF. This sequence joins TRBV27 and TRBJ2-1; weak D call: TRBD1 (5 bases). The germline CDR1 and CDR2 sequences are MNHEY and SMNVEV (reference sequence). V gave up 6 bases and J gave up 4 bases, with 16 bases separating them. The CDR3 is 15 residues long.

A few counts support this clone. At one end, the junction sequence differs from germline, possibly due to a read error. The V gene is TRBV7-7, the J gene TRBJ2-7; 8 nucleotides align to TRBD1. This CDR3 contains 14 residues. Germline CDR1 is SSHAT and CDR2 is FNYEAQ (reference sequence). The CDR3 sequence is CASSPGTGDYEQYF. CDR3 coding DNA: TGTGCTAGCAGCCCCGGGACAGGAGACTACGAGCAGTACTTC.

V gene TRBV7-9 combines with J gene TRBJ1-1; 8 bases map to TRBD1. J lost 8 bases, V lost 5 bases, and 16 bases had no gene match. CDR1 and CDR2 (germline): SEHNR, FQNEAQ (reference sequence). This CDR3 has 16 residues. CDR3 in amino acids: CASSQLTRGQDVEAFF. Here the CDR3 DNA reads TGTGCCAGCAGCCAACTTACCCGGGGACAGGACGTCGAAGCTTTCTTT.

This clone showed up just a few times. The chain couples TRBV6-1 to TRBJ2-7; the D gene is possibly TRBD1 (6 bases). The CDR3 sequence is 13 residues long. Germline CDR1 and CDR2: MNHNS and SASEGT. V was pared by 4 bases and J by 7 bases, with 14 bases between. The CDR3 sequence is CASSVSGTYEQYF. CDR3 nucleotides: TGTGCCAGCAGTGTGTCCGGGACATATGAGCAGTACTTC.

The chain carries TRBV27 and TRBJ2-7, with D possibly being TRBD2 (6 bases). Trimming cost V 0 bases and J 2 bases, with 11 bases left between them. The CDR3 has 15 residues. Germline assignment: CDR1 MNHEY and CDR2 SMNVEV (reference sequence). The CDR3 here is CASSLSGTYPYEQYF. CDR3 in DNA: TGTGCCAGCAGTTTATCGGGGACTTACCCCTACGAGCAGTACTTC.

The chain has TRBV29-1 and TRBJ2-7; 8 positions agree with TRBD2. The V segment lost 3 bases and the J segment 5 bases; nucleotides outside the gene matches: 6. Germline CDR1 reads SQVTM; CDR2 reads ANQGSEA. There are 13 residues in the CDR3. The CDR3 spells CSVESGRNNEQYF. CDR3 nucleotide sequence: TGCAGCGTTGAGAGCGGGAGAAACAACGAGCAGTACTTC.

The chain joins TRBV19 to TRBJ1-1; possibly TRBD1 for D (5 bases). The germline gives CDR1 LNHDA, CDR2 SQIVND (reference sequence). Trimming left V 1 base short and J 3 bases short, with 12 bases between. The CDR3 has 15 amino acids. The CDR3 DNA reads as TGTGCCAGTAGTATAGCGTATGAAGGGGACACTGAAGCTTTCTTT. It is translated as CASSIAYEGDTEAFF.

The CDR3 nucleotides are TGCGCCAGCAGCCAAGAGGGACTAGCGGGAGACATGAACGAGCAGTACTTC. Its protein product is CASSQEGLAGDMNEQYF. The V call is TRBV4-1, the J call TRBJ2-7, with TRBD2 identical over 14 bases. This CDR3 has 17 residues. Germline assignment: CDR1 MGHRA and CDR2 YSYEKL. The V and J ends lost 0 bases and 5 bases, in that order; junction bases with no gene match: 6.

The rearrangement links TRBV5-6 to TRBJ2-7, with 8 positions matching TRBD2. The CDR3 has 19 amino acids. J was trimmed by 0 bases and V by 0 bases; bases with no gene match: 14. The germline gives CDR1 SGHDT, CDR2 YYEEEE. CDR3 sequence reads: CASSLVAGRNRRTSYEQYF. For the CDR3, the DNA is TGTGCCAGCAGCTTGGTAGCGGGGAGAAATCGCCGCACCTCCTACGAGCAGTACTTC.

V usage is TRBV6-5 and J usage is TRBJ1-5, with D unclear. This CDR3 contains 15 residues. V lost 2 bases, J lost 2 bases, and 10 bases lay in between. Germline V lookup: CDR1 MNHEY, CDR2 SVGAGI. The CDR3 nucleotides are TGTGCCAGCAGTTACCGGGAGGGTGGCAATCAGCCCCAGCATTTT. Encoded protein: CASSYREGGNQPQHF.

The V gene is TRBV2, the J gene TRBJ2-7; 10 bases agree with TRBD2. Germline V CDR1 and CDR2: SNHLY, FYNNEI. J lost 3 bases, V lost 6 bases, and 5 bases had no gene match. The CDR3 covers 14 residues. This CDR3 reads CASSLAGVGYEQYF. Written as DNA, the CDR3 is TGTGCCAGCAGCCTAGCGGGAGTGGGCTACGAGCAGTACTTC.

The chain is built from TRBV5-5 and TRBJ2-7; 8 bases fit TRBD1. V lost 4 bases and J lost 5; bases outside the gene matches: 8. CDR3 length: 14 residues. Germline V CDR1 and CDR2: SGHKS, YYEKEE (reference sequence). Here the CDR3 reads CASSTVGQGDEQYF. CDR3 in DNA: TGTGCCAGCAGCACGGTAGGACAGGGCGACGAGCAGTACTTC.

The chain carries TRBV19 and TRBJ2-7, with 7 positions matching TRBD2. The CDR3 sequence is 14 residues long. Germline values: CDR1 LNHDA, CDR2 SQIVND (reference sequence). The V gene end was trimmed by 4 bases and the J gene end by 6 bases; junction bases not matched to a gene: 9. CDR3 DNA: TGTGCCAGTAGTACTTTTTCACTAGCGTCCGAGCAGTACTTC. Amino acids: CASSTFSLASEQYF.

V usage is TRBV7-3 and J usage is TRBJ2-1; D is unclear. Germline CDR1 is SGHTA and CDR2 is FQGTGA. V lost 0 bases and J 8 bases, leaving 14 bases between the germline ends. This CDR3 contains 15 residues. CDR3 region: CASSLTPLIQYEQFF. The CDR3 DNA reads TGTGCCAGCAGCTTAACTCCTTTGATCCAGTATGAGCAGTTCTTC.

V is TRBV18 and J is TRBJ1-6, with D possibly TRBD1 on 5 matching bases. Germline V gene data show CDR1 as KGHSH and CDR2 as LQKENI. This CDR3 has 15 residues. V gave up 3 bases and J gave up 5 bases, with 11 bases separating them. CDR3 region: CASSPRDFDNSPLHF. The CDR3, as DNA: TGTGCCAGCTCACCCCGGGACTTCGATAATTCACCCCTCCACTTT.